A selection of T cell receptor beta chains follows, all from one sample in a study of cytotoxic CD8 clonotypes in ibrutinib-treated CLL. Method: immunoSEQ multiplex PCR; TCRdb's copy keeps in-frame clones and lacks some. The sample contains approximately 91,000 clones, roughly 80% of which appear only once. This sample comprised PBMCs, obtained after 12 months of ibrutinib treatment. Receptors were obtained from a human donor with chronic lymphocytic leukemia. The CDR3 runs from the conserved cysteine through the conserved F or W. Fields, in order: J gene, D gene, V gene, clone size, CDR3 DNA, CDR3 protein. The D gene is left open where the match is weak. Expanded clones are given a class, and other clones once, few, many or no size at all.

j_call: TRBJ1-2
d_call: TRBD1
v_call: TRBV5-1
clone_size: NA
cdr3_nt: TGCGCCAGCAGCGCACTAACAGGGGACTATGGCTACACCTTC
cdr3_aa: CASSALTGDYGYTF

j_call: TRBJ2-3
d_call: TRBD2
v_call: TRBV4-2
clone_size: NA
cdr3_nt: TGTGCCAGCAGCCAAGAGGCCAGCGGGAGGGCCGGGGGCACAGATACGCAGTATTTT
cdr3_aa: CASSQEASGRAGGTDTQYF

j_call: TRBJ2-3
d_call: TRBD2
v_call: TRBV29-1
clone_size: once
cdr3_nt: TGCAGCGCGGGGGGGGGACTAGCGCCAGATACGCAGTATTTT
cdr3_aa: CSAGGGLAPDTQYF

j_call: TRBJ2-2
d_call: NA
v_call: TRBV9
clone_size: NA
cdr3_nt: TGTGCCAGCAGCGTATTCGAACGGGGCGGGGAGCTGTTTTTT
cdr3_aa: CASSVFERGGELFF

j_call: TRBJ2-1
d_call: NA
v_call: TRBV4-3
clone_size: few
cdr3_nt: TGCGCCAGCAGCCAGGGTGGGACCCACTTAGATGAGCAGTTCTTC
cdr3_aa: CASSQGGTHLDEQFF

j_call: TRBJ2-3
d_call: NA
v_call: TRBV19
clone_size: NA
cdr3_nt: TGTGCCAGTAGTCCATGGGCTGGGCACGGCACAGATACGCAGTATTTT
cdr3_aa: CASSPWAGHGTDTQYF

j_call: TRBJ1-2
d_call: TRBD1
v_call: TRBV27
clone_size: NA
cdr3_nt: TGTGCCAGCAGTTTAGACAGGGCTGGGGGCTACACCTTC
cdr3_aa: CASSLDRAGGYTF

j_call: TRBJ2-1
d_call: TRBD2
v_call: TRBV7-2
clone_size: NA
cdr3_nt: TGTGCCAGCAGCCCCGCCGTAGCGGGGGACTCCTACAATGAGCAGTTCTTC
cdr3_aa: CASSPAVAGDSYNEQFF

j_call: TRBJ2-5
d_call: NA
v_call: TRBV4-2
clone_size: NA
cdr3_nt: TGTGCCAGCAGCCAAGGCCAGAGAGAGGAGACCCAGTACTTC
cdr3_aa: CASSQGQREETQYF

j_call: TRBJ2-1
d_call: NA
v_call: TRBV7-3
clone_size: NA
cdr3_nt: TGTGCCAGCAGCCCCCCGGGACCTGGAAATGAGCAGTTCTTC
cdr3_aa: CASSPPGPGNEQFF

j_call: TRBJ2-5
d_call: NA
v_call: TRBV7-9
clone_size: NA
cdr3_nt: TGTGCCAGCAGCGAAAGGGGTAGCCAAGAGACCCAGTACTTC
cdr3_aa: CASSERGSQETQYF

j_call: TRBJ2-7
d_call: NA
v_call: TRBV6-5
clone_size: NA
cdr3_nt: TGTGCCAGCAGCCCAGGGGCCTACGAGCAGTACTTC
cdr3_aa: CASSPGAYEQYF

j_call: TRBJ1-1
d_call: NA
v_call: TRBV7-8
clone_size: NA
cdr3_nt: TGTGCCAGCAGCTTAGGGGGGGGCACTGAAGCTTTCTTT
cdr3_aa: CASSLGGGTEAFF

j_call: TRBJ2-7
d_call: NA
v_call: TRBV5-1
clone_size: NA
cdr3_nt: TGCGCCAGCAGTCCACAGGGCTACGAGCAGTACTTC
cdr3_aa: CASSPQGYEQYF

j_call: TRBJ2-5
d_call: TRBD2
v_call: TRBV7-2
clone_size: NA
cdr3_nt: TGTGCCAGCAGCTTAGAGCGGGAGCAGTACTTC
cdr3_aa: CASSLEREQYF

j_call: TRBJ2-7
d_call: TRBD2
v_call: TRBV11-1
clone_size: NA
cdr3_nt: TGTGCCAGCAGCCCCCTAGCGGGGGGCTACGAGCAGTACTTC
cdr3_aa: CASSPLAGGYEQYF

j_call: TRBJ1-5
d_call: NA
v_call: TRBV28
clone_size: NA
cdr3_nt: TGTGCCAGCAGTTCAACCGGGACATTCAGCAATCAGCCCCAGCATTTT
cdr3_aa: CASSSTGTFSNQPQHF

j_call: TRBJ2-1
d_call: NA
v_call: TRBV28
clone_size: NA
cdr3_nt: TGTGCCAGCAGTCGTGGGGCGAACTACAATGAGCAGTTCTTC
cdr3_aa: CASSRGANYNEQFF

j_call: TRBJ2-5
d_call: NA
v_call: TRBV4-2
clone_size: NA
cdr3_nt: TGTGCCAGCAGCCGTACCCGGGGGCCCCAAGAGACCCAGTACTTC
cdr3_aa: CASSRTRGPQETQYF

j_call: TRBJ2-7
d_call: NA
v_call: TRBV7-9
clone_size: NA
cdr3_nt: TGTGCCAGCAGCACCAGACAGAGCTCCTACGAGCAGTACTTC
cdr3_aa: CASSTRQSSYEQYF

j_call: TRBJ2-2
d_call: NA
v_call: TRBV11-3
clone_size: NA
cdr3_nt: TGTGCCAGCCGCCGTTCGAAAAACACCGGGGAGCTGTTTTTT
cdr3_aa: CASRRSKNTGELFF

j_call: TRBJ2-7
d_call: NA
v_call: TRBV30
clone_size: NA
cdr3_nt: TGTGCCTGGGAAAAAGACAGGAGGTACGAGCAGTACTTC
cdr3_aa: CAWEKDRRYEQYF

j_call: TRBJ1-1
d_call: NA
v_call: TRBV27
clone_size: NA
cdr3_nt: TGTGCCAGCAGCCCATGGGATTCAAACACTGAAGCTTTCTTT
cdr3_aa: CASSPWDSNTEAFF

j_call: TRBJ1-2
d_call: NA
v_call: TRBV19
clone_size: NA
cdr3_nt: TGTGCCAGTAGCCAGGCAGGACCGGGAGGCTACACCTTC
cdr3_aa: CASSQAGPGGYTF

j_call: TRBJ2-7
d_call: NA
v_call: TRBV15
clone_size: NA
cdr3_nt: TGTGCCACCAGCAGAGATTGGCAGACTATGGAGCAGTACTTC
cdr3_aa: CATSRDWQTMEQYF

j_call: TRBJ1-2
d_call: NA
v_call: TRBV4-2
clone_size: NA
cdr3_nt: TGTGCCAGCAGCTTGGACCTAGGGGGCTACACCTTC
cdr3_aa: CASSLDLGGYTF

j_call: TRBJ2-6
d_call: NA
v_call: TRBV9
clone_size: NA
cdr3_nt: TGTGCCAGCAGCGCCCGGGACTCAGCCCCTTCGTCCGGGGCCAACGTCCTGACTTTC
cdr3_aa: CASSARDSAPSSGANVLTF

j_call: TRBJ2-7
d_call: TRBD2
v_call: TRBV7-9
clone_size: NA
cdr3_nt: TGTGCCAGCAGCTTCGGATTAGCGGGCGAGCAGTACTTC
cdr3_aa: CASSFGLAGEQYF

j_call: TRBJ2-1
d_call: NA
v_call: TRBV7-9
clone_size: NA
cdr3_nt: TGTGCCAGCTCCCCTGCCGGGGCAGGGCACTACAATGAGCAGTTCTTC
cdr3_aa: CASSPAGAGHYNEQFF

j_call: TRBJ1-4
d_call: NA
v_call: TRBV19
clone_size: NA
cdr3_nt: TGTGCCAGTAGTCAACAGGGCATGGGTGAAAAACTGTTTTTT
cdr3_aa: CASSQQGMGEKLFF

j_call: TRBJ2-6
d_call: TRBD1
v_call: TRBV28
clone_size: once
cdr3_nt: TGTGCCAGCAGTTCGCCCGGACAGGGTGGTCTCTCTGGGGCCAACGTCCTGACTTTC
cdr3_aa: CASSSPGQGGLSGANVLTF

j_call: TRBJ2-7
d_call: TRBD1
v_call: TRBV6-5
clone_size: NA
cdr3_nt: TGTGCCAGCAGTTACGCGGGACAGGGGGCCTACGAGCAGTACTTC
cdr3_aa: CASSYAGQGAYEQYF

j_call: TRBJ1-4
d_call: NA
v_call: TRBV25-1
clone_size: NA
cdr3_nt: TGTGCCAGCAGTGAGTCGGGGCGCGGTGAAAAACTGTTTTTT
cdr3_aa: CASSESGRGEKLFF

j_call: TRBJ2-7
d_call: NA
v_call: TRBV28
clone_size: NA
cdr3_nt: TGTGCCAGCAGTCCATCGGGCCCAACGGGGGAGCAGTACTTC
cdr3_aa: CASSPSGPTGEQYF